This T cell receptor (beta chain) originates from a study of beta chain features in type 1 diabetes. Overall study findings and caveats: When Type 1 diabetes patients were examined, their TCRB CDR3s proved moderately but significantly shorter in all four CD4+ subsets. PCR, the amplification step, might favor shorter templates, equally in patients and controls. Among patients, naive, central memory and Treg TCRB repertoires appeared more similar than among healthy donors.

Purity (above 95%) was reached by all sorted populations. For this clone: Its antigen is undetermined.

Every bit of the isolated RNA underwent reverse transcription, so sequencing read expressed TCRB transcripts. Libraries were prepared by immunoSEQ multiplex PCR; TCRdb keeps only in-frame clonotypes and omits some of them. This table has roughly 140,000 clones, 10% appearing once. The sequenced sample consisted of central memory CD4+ T cells from blood. The clonotype was recovered from a man under 40 with type 1 diabetes.

The CDR3 DNA reads TGTGCCATCAGAGGACTAGCTCAAACTCATGAGCAGTTCTTC. Its protein product is CAIRGLAQTHEQFF. The J gene is TRBJ2-1, the V gene TRBV6-5; 8 nucleotides align to TRBD2. The CDR3 length is 14 residues. Germline V gene lookup returns CDR1 MNHEY and CDR2 SVGAGI. With V trimmed by 10 bases and J by 8 bases, 13 bases remained unmatched.